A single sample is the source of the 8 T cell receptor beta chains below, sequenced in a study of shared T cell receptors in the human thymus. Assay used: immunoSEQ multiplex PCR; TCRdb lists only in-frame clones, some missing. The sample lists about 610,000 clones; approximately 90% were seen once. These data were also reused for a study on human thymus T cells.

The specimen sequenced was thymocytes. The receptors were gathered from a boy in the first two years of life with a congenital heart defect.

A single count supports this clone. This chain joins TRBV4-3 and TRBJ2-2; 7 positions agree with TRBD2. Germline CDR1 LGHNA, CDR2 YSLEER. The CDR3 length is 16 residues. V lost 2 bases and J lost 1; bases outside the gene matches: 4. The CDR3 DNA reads TGCGCCAGCAGCCAAAAAGCGGGACTGAACACCGGGGAGCTGTTTTTT. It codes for CASSQKAGLNTGELFF.

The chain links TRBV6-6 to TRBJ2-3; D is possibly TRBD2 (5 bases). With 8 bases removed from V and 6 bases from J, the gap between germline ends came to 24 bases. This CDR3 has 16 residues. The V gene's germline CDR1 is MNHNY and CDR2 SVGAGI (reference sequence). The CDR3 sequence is CASGVDGLLLTDTQYF. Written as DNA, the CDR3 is TGTGCCAGCGGGGTGGACGGACTCCTACTTACGGATACGCAGTATTTT.

The CDR3 spells CASSKGRRASGRSYEQYF. CDR3 coding DNA: TGTGCCAGCAGCAAAGGGCGCCGGGCTAGCGGGCGCTCCTACGAGCAGTACTTC. This chain links TRBV21-1 with TRBJ2-7; the DNA was not compared with TRBD2, the D call given in the table. TRBV21-1 is reported as a pseudogene. This CDR3 is built from 18 residues.

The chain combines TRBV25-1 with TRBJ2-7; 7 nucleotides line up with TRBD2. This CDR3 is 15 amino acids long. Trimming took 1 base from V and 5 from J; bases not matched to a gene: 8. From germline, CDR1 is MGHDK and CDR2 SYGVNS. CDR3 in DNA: TGTGCCAGCAGTGAATGGGAGGGGAGCAACGACGAGCAGTACTTC. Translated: CASSEWEGSNDEQYF.

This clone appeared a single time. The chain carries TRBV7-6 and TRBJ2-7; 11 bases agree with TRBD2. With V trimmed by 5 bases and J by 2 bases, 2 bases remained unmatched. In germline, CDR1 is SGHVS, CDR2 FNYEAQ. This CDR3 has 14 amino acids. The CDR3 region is CASSRSGRAYEQYF. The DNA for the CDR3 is TGTGCCAGCAGCCGTAGCGGGAGGGCCTACGAGCAGTACTTC.

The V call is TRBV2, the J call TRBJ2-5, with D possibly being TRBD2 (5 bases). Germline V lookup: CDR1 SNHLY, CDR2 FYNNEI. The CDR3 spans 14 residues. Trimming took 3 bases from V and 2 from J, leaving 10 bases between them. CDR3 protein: CASSEDGVQETQYF. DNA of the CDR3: TGTGCCAGCAGTGAGGACGGGGTACAAGAGACCCAGTACTTC.

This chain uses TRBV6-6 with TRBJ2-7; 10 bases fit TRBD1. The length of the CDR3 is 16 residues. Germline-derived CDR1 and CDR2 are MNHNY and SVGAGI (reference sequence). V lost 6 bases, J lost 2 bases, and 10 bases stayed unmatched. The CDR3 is CASSRIPGQGTYEQYF. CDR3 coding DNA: TGTGCCAGCAGCCGAATCCCGGGACAGGGGACCTACGAGCAGTACTTC.

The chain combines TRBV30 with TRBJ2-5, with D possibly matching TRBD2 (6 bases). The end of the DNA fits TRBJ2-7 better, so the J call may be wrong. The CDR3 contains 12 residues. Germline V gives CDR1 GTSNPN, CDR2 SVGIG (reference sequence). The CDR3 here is CAWTREIYEQYF. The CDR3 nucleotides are TGTGCCTGGACTCGGGAGATCTACGAGCAGTACTTC.